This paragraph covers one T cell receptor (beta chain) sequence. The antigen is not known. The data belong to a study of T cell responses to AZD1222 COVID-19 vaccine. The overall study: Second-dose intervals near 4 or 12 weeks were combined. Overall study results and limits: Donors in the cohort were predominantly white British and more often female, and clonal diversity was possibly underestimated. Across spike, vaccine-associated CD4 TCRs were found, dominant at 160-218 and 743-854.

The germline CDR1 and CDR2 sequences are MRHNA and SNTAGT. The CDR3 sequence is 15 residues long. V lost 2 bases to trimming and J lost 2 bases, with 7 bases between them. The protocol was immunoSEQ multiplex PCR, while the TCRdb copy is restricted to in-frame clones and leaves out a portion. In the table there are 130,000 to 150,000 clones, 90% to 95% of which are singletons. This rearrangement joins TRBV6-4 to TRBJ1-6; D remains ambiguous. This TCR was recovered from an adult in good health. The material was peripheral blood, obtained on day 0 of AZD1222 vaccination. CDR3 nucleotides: TGTGCCAGCAGTGACGGCGGGACCTATAATTCACCCCTCCACTTT. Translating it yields CASSDGGTYNSPLHF.